The 6 T cell receptor beta chains below come from one sample, sequenced in a study of blood T cell repertoires in COVID-19. TCRdb's table, derived via immunoSEQ multiplex PCR, lists solely in-frame clones and lacks some. The data hold some 60,000 clones, with roughly nine tenths observed a single time. Specimen: peripheral blood. Receptors were obtained from a man in his forties or fifties with acute or convalescent COVID-19.

The genes are TRBV3-1 (or the pseudogene TRBV3-2) and TRBJ1-2; D is possibly TRBD1 (6 bases). Trimming stripped 5 bases from V and 4 bases from J, with 17 bases between. CDR3 length equals 15 residues. The germline gives CDR1 LGHDT, CDR2 YNNKEL (reference sequence). For the CDR3, the DNA is TGTGCCAGCAGCACGCGATTACAGGGTGCCTATGGCTACACCTTC. This gives the protein CASSTRLQGAYGYTF.

This rearrangement joins TRBV5-1 to TRBJ2-1, with 10 bases aligning to TRBD2. The germline CDR1 and CDR2 sequences are SGHRS and YFSETQ. CDR3 length: 15 residues. Germline trimming cut 5 bases from V and 5 bases from J; bases unmatched to any gene: 7. The CDR3 reads CASRPPGTSDNEQFF. The CDR3 DNA reads TGCGCCAGCAGACCCCCCGGGACTAGCGACAATGAGCAGTTCTTC. The variable domain in full, completed from reference TRBV5-1 and TRBJ2-1, reads KAGVTQTPRYLIKTRGQQVTLSCSPISGHRSVSWYQQTPGQGLQFLFEYFSETQRNKGNFPGRFSGRQFSNSRSEMNVSTLELGDSALYLCASRPPGTSDNEQFFGPGTRLTVL.

The chain has TRBV5-4 and TRBJ1-4; D gene uncertain. Germline values: CDR1 SGHNT, CDR2 YYREEE (reference sequence). Trimming cost V 0 bases and J 3 bases, with 6 bases left between them. The CDR3 consists of 14 residues. CDR3 loop: CASSLGRPNEKLFF. The CDR3 region has the DNA TGTGCCAGCAGCTTGGGGAGACCTAATGAAAAACTGTTTTTT.

This chain joins TRBV4-3 and TRBJ1-1, with TRBD1 matching 12 bases. CDR3 length equals 20 residues. Trimming cost V 3 bases and J 10 bases; bases outside gene matches: 24. Germline V gene lookup returns CDR1 LGHNA and CDR2 YSLEER. The CDR3: CASSHVSSDRDRGRKVSAFF. CDR3 nucleotides: TGCGCCAGCAGCCACGTCTCCTCGGACCGGGACAGGGGGCGAAAAGTTTCAGCTTTCTTT.

The rearrangement links TRBV18 to TRBJ2-1, with D possibly being TRBD1 (6 bases). Trimming took off 6 bases at V and 0 bases at J, with 18 bases between the two ends. CDR3 size: 17 residues. The V gene's germline CDR1 is KGHSH and CDR2 LQKENI. The CDR3 is CASSSGVGTTSYNEQFF. DNA of the CDR3: TGTGCCAGCTCGTCTGGGGTGGGGACAACCTCCTACAATGAGCAGTTCTTC.

The rearrangement joins TRBV27 to TRBJ1-1; tentatively, D is TRBD1 (5 bases). Germline values: CDR1 MNHEY, CDR2 SMNVEV (reference sequence). The CDR3 has 14 residues. Trimming stripped 3 bases from V and 1 base from J, with 9 bases between. The CDR3 is CASSFQGGNTEAFF. The CDR3 coding sequence is TGTGCCAGCAGTTTCCAGGGCGGGAACACTGAAGCTTTCTTT.